This T cell receptor beta chain was observed in a study of OX40 agonist ivuxolimab in advanced cancers. General notes on the study: Ivuxolimab was a fully human IgG2 agonistic monoclonal antibody targeting the costimulatory receptor OX40 (CD134). Partial responses were achieved by three dose-escalation patients, of whom one had hepatocellular carcinoma and two had cutaneous melanoma. Prior anti-PD-1, anti-PD-L1 or anti-CTLA-4 therapy was permitted, and approximately 40% of dose-escalation patients had received checkpoint inhibitors. In the dose-escalation cohort, 65% to 85% of patients were male, and the mean age was 60 years with a range of roughly 20 to 80. Of the approximately 54 patients in dose escalation, some 20 had hepatocellular carcinoma, approximately 15 had melanoma, 9 had renal cell carcinoma and 9 had head and neck cancer. The paper reports the monotherapy dose-escalation portion (N ≈ 50 patients) of the phase I ivuxolimab trial. Intravenous ivuxolimab was administered to patients every 2 weeks at six dose levels: 0.01, 0.1, 0.3, 1.5, 3 and 10 mg/kg. The point of sequencing TCRbeta in the periphery was to test whether ivuxolimab changed TCR sequence diversity and drove clonal T-cell expansion.

Patients with autoimmune disease history or receiving systemic immunosuppression were excluded from the trial. Peripheral blood for TCR sequencing was collected from all dose cohorts at baseline, on cycle 4 day 1, and on cycle 7 day 1. Samples were obtained from an open-label, multicenter, first-in-human phase I dose-escalation trial of ivuxolimab. The trial enrolled adults with locally advanced or metastatic head and neck squamous cell, hepatocellular, melanoma or renal cell carcinoma. Before TCR sequencing, CD4+ T cells and CD8+ T cells from peripheral blood were sorted into separate populations. General findings and caveats noted by the study authors: At doses of 0.1 to 3.0 mg/kg, clonal expansion of both CD4+ and CD8+ T cells in blood was seen between baseline and week 6. In partial responders in the 0.1-3.0 mg/kg groups, normalized peripheral clonal expansion was found to be among the lowest, especially among CD8+ T cells. The antigen specificity of the peripheral T cells that underwent clonal expansion was not determined. After ivuxolimab, expanded clones were on average more numerous among CD8+ T cells than among CD4+ T cells. Low levels of normalized T-cell clonal expansion were also seen in some patients who did not respond.

V was cut back by 2 bases and J by 6 bases, leaving a gap of 16 bases between them. CDR1 and CDR2, looked up from the germline V gene (reference sequence), are LNHDA and SQIVND. The CDR3 numbers 15 residues from cysteine through phenylalanine. The read is trimmed to its CDR3 DNA, 45 bases read in frame from base 1. Genomic DNA was extracted from sorted cells for sequencing of the TCRbeta CDR3 region. TCRbeta CDR3 regions were sequenced using the immunoSEQ Assay. This immuneACCESS table, as held by TCRdb, lists in-frame sequences with V and J called but not all clones. Of the missing ones, under half trace to an unresolved V gene in checked studies; the others have no known cause. A total of around 39,000 clones appear in this sample, roughly 80% of them only once. 11% of the sample rests with the top ten. Details on this clone: It lacks a known antigen. Base-call qualities are not available, and no considerably larger clone is one nucleotide away.

The starting material was CD4+ or CD8+ T cells sorted from blood, obtained in a trial of the OX40 agonist ivuxolimab. The chain joins TRBV19 to TRBJ1-2, and the D gene may be TRBD1, 5 bases matching. This TCR derives from an adult with an advanced solid tumor such as melanoma, head and neck, liver or kidney cancer. The CDR3 protein is CASSITQGGQNGYTF. The DNA sequence is TGTGCCAGTAGTATAACCCAGGGAGGGCAGAATGGCTACACCTTC. The CDR3, completed at both ends by the reference TRBV19 and TRBJ1-2 genes, gives the full variable domain DGGITQSPKYLFRKEGQNVTLSCEQNLNHDAMYWYRQDPGQGLRLIYYSQIVNDFQKGDIAEGYSVSREKKESFPLTVTSAQKNPTAFYLCASSITQGGQNGYTFGSGTRLTVV.